This TCR beta chain originates from a study of cytomegalovirus exposure and HLA in healthy donors. Germline CDR1 is SQVTM and CDR2 is ANQGSEA. V dropped 6 bases and J dropped 5; count of bases not matched to a gene: 9. The CDR3 runs 13 residues. The PCR ran on 60 Vbeta and 13 Jbeta primers. TCRdb's copy holds only in-frame clones and misses some; the assay was immunoSEQ multiplex PCR. The table includes approximately 44,000 clones, about nine tenths detected once. The sequence came from a woman in her forties in good health and CMV-seropositive. Source material: PBMCs. The V gene is TRBV29-1, the J gene TRBJ2-5; 7 bases agree with TRBD2. The CDR3 here is CSVVGGGSETQYF. Written as DNA, the CDR3 is TGCAGCGTAGTCGGGGGAGGGTCGGAGACCCAGTACTTC. The variable domain in full, with the rest retrieved from reference TRBV29-1 and TRBJ2-5, is SAVISQKPSRDICQRGTSLTIQCQVDSQVTMMFWYRQQPGQSLTLIATANQGSEATYESGFVIDKFPISRPNLTFSTLTVSNMSPEDSSIYLCSVVGGGSETQYFGPGTRLLVL.